The sequence of this T cell receptor beta chain was determined in a study of cytomegalovirus exposure and HLA in healthy donors. Broader study findings: Among TCR beta chains of equal frequency, HLA-associated ones were more clonally expanded in a later analysis. Earlier findings revealed that most TCR beta V segments proved productive either about 87% or about 30% of the time. It was reported that the classifier diagnosed cytomegalovirus status with high specificity and sensitivity in both the original and validation cohorts.

PCR used 60 Vbeta primers and 13 Jbeta primers. Method: immunoSEQ multiplex PCR; TCRdb's copy keeps in-frame clones and lacks some. The sample comprises hundreds of thousands of clones, 75% to 90% of which are singletons, and roughly 0.71% rests with the top ten. This CDR3 contains 12 residues. CDR1 and CDR2 from the germline V gene are MNHEY and SVGAGI. V was trimmed by 0 bases and J by 7 bases, leaving 6 bases between them. A remark on this clone: Its target is not known. This same CDR3 is encoded by further DNA sequences in the sample.

This sequence joins TRBV6-5 and TRBJ1-1; perhaps TRBD1 as D (6 bases). The clonotype comes from a boy between 2 and 10 years old in good health and CMV-seronegative. What was sequenced was PBMCs. CDR3 DNA sequence: TGTGCCAGCAGTTACTCAGGGGGTGAAGCTTTCTTT. Translation gives CASSYSGGEAFF.